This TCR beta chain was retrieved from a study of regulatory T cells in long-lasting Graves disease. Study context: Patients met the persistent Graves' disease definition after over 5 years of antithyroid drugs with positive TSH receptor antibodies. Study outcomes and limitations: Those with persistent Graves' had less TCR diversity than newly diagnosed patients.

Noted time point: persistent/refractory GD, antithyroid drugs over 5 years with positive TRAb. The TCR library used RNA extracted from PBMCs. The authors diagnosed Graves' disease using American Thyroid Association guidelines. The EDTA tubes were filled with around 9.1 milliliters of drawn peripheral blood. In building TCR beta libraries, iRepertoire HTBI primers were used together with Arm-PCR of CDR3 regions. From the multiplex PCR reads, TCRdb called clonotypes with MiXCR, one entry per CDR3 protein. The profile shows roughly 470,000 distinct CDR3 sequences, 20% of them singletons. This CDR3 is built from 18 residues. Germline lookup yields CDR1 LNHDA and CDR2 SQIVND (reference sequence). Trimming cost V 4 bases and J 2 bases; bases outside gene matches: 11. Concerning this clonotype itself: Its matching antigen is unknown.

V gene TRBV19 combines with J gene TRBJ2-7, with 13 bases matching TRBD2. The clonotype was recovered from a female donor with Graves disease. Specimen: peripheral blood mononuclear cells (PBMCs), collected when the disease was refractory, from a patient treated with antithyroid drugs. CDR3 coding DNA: TGTGCCAGTAGTACAGACCTCGTCGGACTAGCGGGAGCCTACGAGCAGTACTTC. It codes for CASSTDLVGLAGAYEQYF.